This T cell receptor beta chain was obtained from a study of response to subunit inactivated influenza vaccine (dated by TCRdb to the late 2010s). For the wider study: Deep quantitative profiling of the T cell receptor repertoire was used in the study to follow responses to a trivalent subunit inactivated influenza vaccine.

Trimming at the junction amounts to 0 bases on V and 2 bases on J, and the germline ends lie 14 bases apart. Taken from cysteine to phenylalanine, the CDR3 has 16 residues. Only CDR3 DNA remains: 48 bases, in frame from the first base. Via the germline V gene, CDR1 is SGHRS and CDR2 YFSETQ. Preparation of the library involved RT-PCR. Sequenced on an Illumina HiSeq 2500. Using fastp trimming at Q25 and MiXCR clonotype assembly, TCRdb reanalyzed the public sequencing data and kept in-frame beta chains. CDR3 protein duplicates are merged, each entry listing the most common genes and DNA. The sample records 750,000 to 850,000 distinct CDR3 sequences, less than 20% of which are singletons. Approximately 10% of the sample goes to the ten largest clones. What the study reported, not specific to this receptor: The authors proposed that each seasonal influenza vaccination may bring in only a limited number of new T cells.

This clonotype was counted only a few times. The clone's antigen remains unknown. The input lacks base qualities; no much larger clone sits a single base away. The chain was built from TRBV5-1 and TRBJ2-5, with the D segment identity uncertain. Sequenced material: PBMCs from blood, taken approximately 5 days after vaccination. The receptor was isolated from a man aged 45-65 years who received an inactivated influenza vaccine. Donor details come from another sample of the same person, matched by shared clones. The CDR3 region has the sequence CASSLVPTTVQETQYF. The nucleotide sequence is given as TGCGCCAGCAGCTTGGTCCCGACGACCGTTCAAGAGACCCAGTACTTC. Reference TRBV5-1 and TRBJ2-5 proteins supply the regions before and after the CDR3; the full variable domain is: KAGVTQTPRYLIKTRGQQVTLSCSPISGHRSVSWYQQTPGQGLQFLFEYFSETQRNKGNFPGRFSGRQFSNSRSEMNVSTLELGDSALYLCASSLVPTTVQETQYFGPGTRLLVL.